This T cell receptor beta chain was retrieved from a study of T-cell reconstitution after alpha-beta-depleted transplantation in children. Notes on the study in general: Reportedly, alpha-beta T cells present about two months post-transplant originated from several hundred expanded clones of graft origin. The study traced high day-60 TCRbeta diversity in some patients to surviving recipient T cells and thymic progenitors. T cells produced anew were the main source of T-cell counts and diversity one year after transplant.

The CDR3 loop spans 15 amino acids. CDR1 is SGHAT and CDR2 is FQNNGV in the germline V gene. Deletions cut 1 base from V and 5 bases from J, with 15 bases between. This clonotype was seen a handful of times. The antigen is unknown. TCRbeta library preparation incorporated unique molecular identifiers. Via MiXCR, TCRdb re-called the PCR reads, giving one row per CDR3 protein. The sample consists of 90,000 to 100,000 distinct CDR3 sequences, less than 25% of them appearing once. V and J are TRBV11-2 and TRBJ2-7; either TRBD1 or TRBD2 may fit D (5 bases each). The source is a boy aged 2 to 9 with acute lymphoblastic leukemia, due to receive a stem cell transplant. The input for sequencing was PBMCs, taken before TCRalphabeta/CD19-depleted stem cell transplant. This CDR3 is CASSLVGDGRDEQYF. CDR3 DNA sequence: TGTGCCAGCAGCTTAGTAGGGGACGGAAGGGACGAGCAGTACTTC.